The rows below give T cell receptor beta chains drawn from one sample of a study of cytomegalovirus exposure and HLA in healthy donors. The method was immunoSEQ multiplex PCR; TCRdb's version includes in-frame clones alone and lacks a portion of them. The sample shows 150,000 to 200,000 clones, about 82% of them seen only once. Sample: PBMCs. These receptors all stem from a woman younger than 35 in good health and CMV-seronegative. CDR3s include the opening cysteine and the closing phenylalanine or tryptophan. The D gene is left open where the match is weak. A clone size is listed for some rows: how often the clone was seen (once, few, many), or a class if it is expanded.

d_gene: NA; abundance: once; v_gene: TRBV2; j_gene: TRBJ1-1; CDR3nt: TGTGCCAGCAGGCACCGGGACTTAAAGAACACTGAAGCTTTCTTT; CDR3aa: CASRHRDLKNTEAFF
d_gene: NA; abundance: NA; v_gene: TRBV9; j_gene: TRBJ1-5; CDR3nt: TGTGCCAGCAGCGTAGATGGACGGGGGGCTCAGCCCCAGCATTTT; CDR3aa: CASSVDGRGAQPQHF
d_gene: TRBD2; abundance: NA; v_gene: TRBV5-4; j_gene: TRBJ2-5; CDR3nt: TGTGCCAGCAGCTTGGAACTAGCGGGGACATACCAAGAGACCCAGTACTTC; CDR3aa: CASSLELAGTYQETQYF
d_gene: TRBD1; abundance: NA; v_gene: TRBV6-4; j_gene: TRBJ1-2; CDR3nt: TGTGCCAGCAGTTCAACAGGGGCGGGAGGCTACACCTTC; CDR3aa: CASSSTGAGGYTF
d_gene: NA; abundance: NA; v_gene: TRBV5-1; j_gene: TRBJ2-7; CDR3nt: TGCGCCAGCAGCTTGGGGGGAGAAGGGTACGAGCAGTACTTC; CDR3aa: CASSLGGEGYEQYF
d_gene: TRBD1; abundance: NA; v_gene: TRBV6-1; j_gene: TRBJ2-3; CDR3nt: TGTGCCAGCATCGCAGGACAGGGTGGTACGCAGTATTTT; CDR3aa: CASIAGQGGTQYF
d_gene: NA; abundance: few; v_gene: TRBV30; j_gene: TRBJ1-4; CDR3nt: TGTGCCTGGAGTCCCGGACAGACCAAATTGCGCACTAATGAAAAACTGTTTTTT; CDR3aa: CAWSPGQTKLRTNEKLFF
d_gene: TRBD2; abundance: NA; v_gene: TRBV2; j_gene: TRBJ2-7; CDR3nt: TGTGCCAGCAAGGCCGGGACTAGCGGGGGAGACGAGCAGTACTTC; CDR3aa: CASKAGTSGGDEQYF
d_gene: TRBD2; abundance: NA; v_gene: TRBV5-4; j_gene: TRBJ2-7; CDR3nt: TGTGCCAGCAGCTTGGGGACTAGCGGGGGAGGTAGGGACGAGCAGTACTTC; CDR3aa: CASSLGTSGGGRDEQYF
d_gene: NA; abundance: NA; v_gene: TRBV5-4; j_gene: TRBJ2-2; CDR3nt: TGTGCCAGCAGCCCCTTGGGGGGGCAAGTCGGGGAGCTGTTTTTT; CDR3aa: CASSPLGGQVGELFF
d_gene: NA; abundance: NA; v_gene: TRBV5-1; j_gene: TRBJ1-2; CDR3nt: TGCGCCAGCAGCCCGCCCTCAGCAGGAGGGGGCTACACCTTC; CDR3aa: CASSPPSAGGGYTF
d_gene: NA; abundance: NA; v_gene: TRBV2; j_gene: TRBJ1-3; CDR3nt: TGTGCGTCCCACTCTGGAAACACCATATATTTT; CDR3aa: CASHSGNTIYF
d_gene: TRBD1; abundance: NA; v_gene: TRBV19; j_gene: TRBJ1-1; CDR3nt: TGTGCCAGCACAGACAGGGGGATTCGGTCGATATATGTAAACACTGAAGCTTTCTTT; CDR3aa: CASTDRGIRSIYVNTEAFF
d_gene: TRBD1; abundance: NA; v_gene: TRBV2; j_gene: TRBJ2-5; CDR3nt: TGTGCCAGCAGGGACAGGGGAGGCCAAGAGACCCAGTACTTC; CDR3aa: CASRDRGGQETQYF
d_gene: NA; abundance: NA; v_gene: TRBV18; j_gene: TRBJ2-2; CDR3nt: TGTGCCAGCTCACCACCGGTCAGGAACACCGGGGAGCTGTTTTTT; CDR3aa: CASSPPVRNTGELFF
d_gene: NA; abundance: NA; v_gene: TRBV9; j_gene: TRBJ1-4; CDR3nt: TGTGCCAGCAGCACCAAAGGCCACGGGAGAGGGGACAAACTGTTTTTT; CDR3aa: CASSTKGHGRGDKLFF
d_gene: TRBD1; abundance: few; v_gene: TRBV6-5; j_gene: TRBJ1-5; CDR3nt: TGTGCCAGCAGCCCAACAGGGGCGGCCAATCAGCCCCAGCATTTT; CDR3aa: CASSPTGAANQPQHF
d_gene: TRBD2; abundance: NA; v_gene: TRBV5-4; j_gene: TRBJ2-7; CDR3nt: TGTGCCAGCAGCTCGCCAGCGGGAGCGTTCGGCGAGCAGTACTTC; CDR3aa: CASSSPAGAFGEQYF
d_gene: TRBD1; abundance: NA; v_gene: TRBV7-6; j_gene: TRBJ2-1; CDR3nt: TGTGCCAGCAGCTTTACAGGGGGCGGCGATGAGCAGTTCTTC; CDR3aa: CASSFTGGGDEQFF
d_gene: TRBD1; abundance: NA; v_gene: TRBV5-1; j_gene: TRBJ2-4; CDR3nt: TGCGCCAGCAGCTTGGACCCTCCGGGACTCACAGGGGGAAACATTCAGTACTTC; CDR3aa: CASSLDPPGLTGGNIQYF
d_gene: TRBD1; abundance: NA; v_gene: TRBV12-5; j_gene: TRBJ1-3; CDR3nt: TGTGCTAGTGGTTTCGCCCCCTCCGAGACAGGGGGCTACGCTGGAAACACCATATATTTT; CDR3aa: CASGFAPSETGGYAGNTIYF
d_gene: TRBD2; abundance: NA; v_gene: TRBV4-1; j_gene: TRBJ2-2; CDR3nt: TGCGCCAGCAGCCAAGATCGAGCGGGGGCCAACACCGGGGAGCTGTTTTTT; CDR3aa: CASSQDRAGANTGELFF
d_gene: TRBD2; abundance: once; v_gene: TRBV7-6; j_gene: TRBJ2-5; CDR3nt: TGTGCCAGCAGCTTATCCGGCGGACTAGCGGGAGGGGAGACCCAGTACTTC; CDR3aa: CASSLSGGLAGGETQYF
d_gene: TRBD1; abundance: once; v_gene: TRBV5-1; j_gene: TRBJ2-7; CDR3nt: TGCGCCAGCAGCCCGGGACAGACCTACGAGCAGTACTTC; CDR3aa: CASSPGQTYEQYF
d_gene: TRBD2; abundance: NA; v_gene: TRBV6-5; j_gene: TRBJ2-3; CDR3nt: TGTGCCAGCAGTTACTCGCCTAGCGGGAGTATGGATACGCAGTATTTT; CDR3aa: CASSYSPSGSMDTQYF
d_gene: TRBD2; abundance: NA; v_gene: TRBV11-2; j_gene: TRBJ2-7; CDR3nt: TGTGCCAGCAGCCCGCGGGAGGAACCCCCCTACGAGCAGTACTTC; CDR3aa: CASSPREEPPYEQYF
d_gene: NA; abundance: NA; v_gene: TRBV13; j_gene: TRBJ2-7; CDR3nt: TGTGCCAGCAGCTTAGGCCGGGGAGGGCAGTACTTC; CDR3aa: CASSLGRGGQYF
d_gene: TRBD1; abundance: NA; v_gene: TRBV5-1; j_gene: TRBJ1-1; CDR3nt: TGCGCCAGCAGCTTGGGGCCCGGACAGGGGGAAACTGAAGCTTTCTTT; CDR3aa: CASSLGPGQGETEAFF
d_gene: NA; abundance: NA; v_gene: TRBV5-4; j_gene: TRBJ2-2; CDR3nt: TGTGCCAGCAGCTTGGACAGCACCGGGGAGCTGTTTTTT; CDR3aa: CASSLDSTGELFF
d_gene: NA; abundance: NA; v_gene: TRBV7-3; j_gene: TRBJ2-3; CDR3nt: TGTGCCAGCAGCTTAACCCCGAGCCTCGCAGATACGCAGTATTTT; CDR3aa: CASSLTPSLADTQYF
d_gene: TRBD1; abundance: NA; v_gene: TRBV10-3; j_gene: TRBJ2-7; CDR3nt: TGTGCCATCAGTGAGATACAGGGGACCCCCTACGAGCAGTACTTC; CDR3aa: CAISEIQGTPYEQYF
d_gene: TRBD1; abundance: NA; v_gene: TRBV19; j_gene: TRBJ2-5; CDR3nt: TGTGCCAGTAGTATAGATGGACAGGCCGGGGTTTCCCAGTACTTC; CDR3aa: CASSIDGQAGVSQYF
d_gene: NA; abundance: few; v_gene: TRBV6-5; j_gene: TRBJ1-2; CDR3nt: TGTGCCAGCAGGGGCACCGGGGACAATGGCTACACCTTC; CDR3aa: CASRGTGDNGYTF
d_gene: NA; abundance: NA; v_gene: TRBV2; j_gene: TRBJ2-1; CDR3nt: TGTGCCAGCAGTTGGGACATCGAGCAGTTCTTC; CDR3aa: CASSWDIEQFF
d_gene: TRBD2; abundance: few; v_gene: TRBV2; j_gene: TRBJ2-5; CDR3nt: TGTGCCAGCAGTGATCCTAGCGGGGCCCAAGAGACCCAGTACTTC; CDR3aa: CASSDPSGAQETQYF
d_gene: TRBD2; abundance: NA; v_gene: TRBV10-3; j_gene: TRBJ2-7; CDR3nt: TGTGCCACCGGGACTAGCGGGACTCCCGGGAACGAGCAGTACTTC; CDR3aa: CATGTSGTPGNEQYF
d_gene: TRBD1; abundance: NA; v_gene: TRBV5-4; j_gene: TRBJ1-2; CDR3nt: TGTGCCAGCAGCCGGACAGGGAACTATGGCTACACCTTC; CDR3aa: CASSRTGNYGYTF